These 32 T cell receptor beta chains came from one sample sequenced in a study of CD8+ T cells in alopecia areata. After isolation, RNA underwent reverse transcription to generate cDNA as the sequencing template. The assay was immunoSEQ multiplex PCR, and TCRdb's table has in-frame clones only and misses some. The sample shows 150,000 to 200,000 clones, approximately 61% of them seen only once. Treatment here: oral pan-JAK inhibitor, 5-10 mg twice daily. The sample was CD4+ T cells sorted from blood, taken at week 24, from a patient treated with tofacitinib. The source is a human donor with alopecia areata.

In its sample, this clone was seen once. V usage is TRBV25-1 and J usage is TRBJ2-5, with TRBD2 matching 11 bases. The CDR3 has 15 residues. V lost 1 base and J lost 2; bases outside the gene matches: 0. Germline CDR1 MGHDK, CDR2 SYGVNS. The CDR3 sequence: CASSELAGGQETQYF. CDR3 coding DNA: TGTGCCAGCAGTGAATTAGCGGGGGGGCAAGAGACCCAGTACTTC.

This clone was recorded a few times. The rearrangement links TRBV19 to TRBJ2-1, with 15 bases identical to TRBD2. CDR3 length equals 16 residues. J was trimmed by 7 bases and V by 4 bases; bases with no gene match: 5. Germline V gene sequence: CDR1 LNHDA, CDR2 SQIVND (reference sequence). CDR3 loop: CASSRTSGGAGNEQFF. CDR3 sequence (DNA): TGTGCCAGTAGTAGGACTAGCGGGGGGGCTGGGAATGAGCAGTTCTTC.

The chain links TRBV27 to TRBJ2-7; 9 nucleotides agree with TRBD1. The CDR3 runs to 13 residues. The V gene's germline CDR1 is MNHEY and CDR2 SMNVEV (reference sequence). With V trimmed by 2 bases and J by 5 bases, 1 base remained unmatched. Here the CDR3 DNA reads TGTGCCAGCAGTTTAGACAGGGGGAACGAGCAGTACTTC. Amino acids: CASSLDRGNEQYF.

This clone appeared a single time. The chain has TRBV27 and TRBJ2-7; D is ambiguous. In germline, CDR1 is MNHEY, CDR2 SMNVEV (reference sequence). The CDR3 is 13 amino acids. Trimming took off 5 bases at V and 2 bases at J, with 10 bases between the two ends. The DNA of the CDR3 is TGTGCCAGCAGTCGGACCCTGACCTACGAGCAGTACTTC. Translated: CASSRTLTYEQYF.

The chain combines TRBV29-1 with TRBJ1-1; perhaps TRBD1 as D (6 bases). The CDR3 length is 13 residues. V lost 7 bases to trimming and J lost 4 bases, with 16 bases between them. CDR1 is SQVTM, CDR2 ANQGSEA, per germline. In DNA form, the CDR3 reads TGCAGCGCCGAACAGGGAAGGGGCACTGAAGCTTTCTTT. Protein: CSAEQGRGTEAFF.

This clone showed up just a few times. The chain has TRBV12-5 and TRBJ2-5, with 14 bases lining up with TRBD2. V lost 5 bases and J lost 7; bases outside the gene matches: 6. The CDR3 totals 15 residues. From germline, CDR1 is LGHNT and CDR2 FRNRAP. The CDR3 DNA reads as TGTGCTAGTGGTGGGACTAGCGGGAGCTTGTGGACCCAGTACTTC. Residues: CASGGTSGSLWTQYF.

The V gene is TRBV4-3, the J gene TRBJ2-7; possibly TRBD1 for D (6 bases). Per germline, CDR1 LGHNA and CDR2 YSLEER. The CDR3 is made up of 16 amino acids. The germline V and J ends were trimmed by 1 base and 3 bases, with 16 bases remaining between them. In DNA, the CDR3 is TGCGCCAGCAGCCAAGGACTCCGGGACACCTTCTACGAGCAGTACTTC. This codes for CASSQGLRDTFYEQYF.

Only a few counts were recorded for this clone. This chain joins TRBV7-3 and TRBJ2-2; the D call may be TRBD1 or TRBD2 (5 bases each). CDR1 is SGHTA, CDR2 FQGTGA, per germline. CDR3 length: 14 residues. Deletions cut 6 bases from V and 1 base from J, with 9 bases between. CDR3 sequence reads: CASRPGRNTGELFF. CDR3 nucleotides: TGTGCCAGCAGACCGGGACGGAACACCGGGGAGCTGTTTTTT.

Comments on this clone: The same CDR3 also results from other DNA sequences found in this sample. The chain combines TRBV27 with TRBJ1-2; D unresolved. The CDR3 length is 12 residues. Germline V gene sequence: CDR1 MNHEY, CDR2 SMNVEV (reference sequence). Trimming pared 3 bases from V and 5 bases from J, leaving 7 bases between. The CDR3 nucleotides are TGTGCCAGCAGTTTCAAAGGGTATGGCTACACCTTC. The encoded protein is CASSFKGYGYTF.

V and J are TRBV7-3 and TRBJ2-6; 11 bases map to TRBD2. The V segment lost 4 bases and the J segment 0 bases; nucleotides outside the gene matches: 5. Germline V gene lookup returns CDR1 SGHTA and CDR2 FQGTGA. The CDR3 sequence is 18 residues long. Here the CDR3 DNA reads TGTGCCAGCAGCTACACTAGCGGGGGAGTCTCTGGGGCCAACGTCCTGACTTTC. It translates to CASSYTSGGVSGANVLTF.

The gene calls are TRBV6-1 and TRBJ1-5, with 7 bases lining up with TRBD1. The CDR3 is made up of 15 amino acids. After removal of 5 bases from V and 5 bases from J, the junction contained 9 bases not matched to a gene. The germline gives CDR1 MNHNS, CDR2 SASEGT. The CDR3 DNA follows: TGTGCCAGCAGTATGGACAGGCCCGGTTATCAGCCCCAGCATTTT. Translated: CASSMDRPGYQPQHF.

The CDR3 nucleotides are TGTGCCAGCAGCGACCGGGAGATCAATCAGCCCCAGCATTTT. Protein product: CASSDREINQPQHF. The V and J genes are TRBV7-8 and TRBJ1-5, with no clear D. The V end was cut by 5 bases, the J end by 3 bases, with 11 bases between. CDR3 length equals 14 residues. In germline, CDR1 is SGHVS, CDR2 FQNEAQ.

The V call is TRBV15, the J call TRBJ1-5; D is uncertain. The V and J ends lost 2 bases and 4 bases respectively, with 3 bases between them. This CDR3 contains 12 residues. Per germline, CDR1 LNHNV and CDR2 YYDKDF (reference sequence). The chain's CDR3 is CATSRQNQPQHF. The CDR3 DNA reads TGTGCCACCAGCAGACAAAATCAGCCCCAGCATTTT.

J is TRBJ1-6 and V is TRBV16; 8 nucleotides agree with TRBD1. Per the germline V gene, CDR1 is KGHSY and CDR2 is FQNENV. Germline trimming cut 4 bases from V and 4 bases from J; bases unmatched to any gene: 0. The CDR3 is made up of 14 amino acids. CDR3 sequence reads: CASSRDRYNSPLHF. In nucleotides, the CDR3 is TGTGCCAGCAGCCGGGACAGGTATAATTCACCCCTCCACTTT.

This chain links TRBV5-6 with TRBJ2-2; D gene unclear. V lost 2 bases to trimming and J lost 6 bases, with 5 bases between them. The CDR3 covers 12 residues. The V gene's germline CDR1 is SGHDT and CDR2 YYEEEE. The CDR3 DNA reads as TGTGCCAGCAGCTTTGGTCCCGGGGAGCTGTTTTTT. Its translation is CASSFGPGELFF.

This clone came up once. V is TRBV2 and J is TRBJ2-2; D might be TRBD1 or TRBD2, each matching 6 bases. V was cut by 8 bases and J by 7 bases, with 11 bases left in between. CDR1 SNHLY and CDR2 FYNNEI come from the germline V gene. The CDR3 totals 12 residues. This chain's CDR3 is CASWGAVGELFF. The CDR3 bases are TGTGCCAGCTGGGGGGCGGTCGGGGAGCTGTTTTTT.

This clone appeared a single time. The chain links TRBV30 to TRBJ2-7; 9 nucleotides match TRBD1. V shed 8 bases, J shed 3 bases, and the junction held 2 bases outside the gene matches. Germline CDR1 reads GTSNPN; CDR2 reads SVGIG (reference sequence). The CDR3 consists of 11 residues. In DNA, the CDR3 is TGTGCCGGACAGGGGTTCTACGAGCAGTACTTC. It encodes CAGQGFYEQYF.

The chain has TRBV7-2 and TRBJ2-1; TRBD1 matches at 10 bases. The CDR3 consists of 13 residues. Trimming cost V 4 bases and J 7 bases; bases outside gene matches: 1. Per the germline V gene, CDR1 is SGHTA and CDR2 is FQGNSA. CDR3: CASSWTGGNEQFF. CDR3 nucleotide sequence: TGTGCCAGCAGCTGGACAGGGGGGAATGAGCAGTTCTTC.

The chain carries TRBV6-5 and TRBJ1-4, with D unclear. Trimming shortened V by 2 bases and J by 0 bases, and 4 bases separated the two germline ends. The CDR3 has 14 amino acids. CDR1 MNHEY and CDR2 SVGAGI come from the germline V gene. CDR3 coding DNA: TGTGCCAGCAGTTACGGGACAACTAATGAAAAACTGTTTTTT. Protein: CASSYGTTNEKLFF.

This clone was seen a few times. The CDR3 region has the DNA TGTGCCACCAGCAGAGAATCCTTTCCCTACGAGCAGTACTTC. Protein product: CATSRESFPYEQYF. The V gene is TRBV15, the J gene TRBJ2-7; D ambiguous. Germline lookup yields CDR1 LNHNV and CDR2 YYDKDF (reference sequence). Between the trimmed V and J ends, which lost 0 bases and 2 bases, there was a span of 8 bases. This CDR3 contains 14 residues.

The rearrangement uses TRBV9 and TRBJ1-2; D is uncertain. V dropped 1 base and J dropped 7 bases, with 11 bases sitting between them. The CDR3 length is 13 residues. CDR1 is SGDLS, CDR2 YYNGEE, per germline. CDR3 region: CASSVTFAAGYTF. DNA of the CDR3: TGTGCCAGCAGCGTAACCTTTGCTGCTGGCTACACCTTC. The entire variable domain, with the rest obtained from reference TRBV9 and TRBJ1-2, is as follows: DSGVTQTPKHLITATGQRVTLRCSPRSGDLSVYWYQQSLDQGLQFLIQYYNGEERAKGNILERFSAQQFPDLHSELNLSSLELGDSALYFCASSVTFAAGYTFGSGTRLTVV.

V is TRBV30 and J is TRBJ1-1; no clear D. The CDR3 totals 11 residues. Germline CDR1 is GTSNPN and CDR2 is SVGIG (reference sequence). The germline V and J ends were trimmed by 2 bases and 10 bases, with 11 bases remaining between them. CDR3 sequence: CAWSRSRAAFF. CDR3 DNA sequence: TGTGCCTGGAGTAGATCACGGGCAGCTTTCTTT.

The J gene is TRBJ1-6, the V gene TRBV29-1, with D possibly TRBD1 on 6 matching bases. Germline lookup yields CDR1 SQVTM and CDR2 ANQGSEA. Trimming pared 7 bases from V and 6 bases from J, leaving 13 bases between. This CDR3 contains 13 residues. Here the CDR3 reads CSAAGGPNSPLHF. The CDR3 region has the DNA TGCAGCGCTGCGGGGGGCCCTAATTCACCCCTCCACTTT.

The CDR3 DNA reads TGTGCCAGCAGCTTAGTTCGGGATTCACCCCTCCACTTT. It is translated as CASSLVRDSPLHF. The chain recombines TRBV11-2 with TRBJ1-6, with D uncertain. V lost 1 base and J lost 8, with 6 bases in between. This CDR3 spans 13 amino acids. Germline assignment: CDR1 SGHAT and CDR2 FQNNGV.

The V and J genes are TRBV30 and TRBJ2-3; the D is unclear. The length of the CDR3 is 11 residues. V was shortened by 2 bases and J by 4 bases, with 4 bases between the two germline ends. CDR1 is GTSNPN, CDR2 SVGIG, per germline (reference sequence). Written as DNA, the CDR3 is TGTGCCTGGAGTCCCGCAGATACGCAGTATTTT. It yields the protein CAWSPADTQYF.

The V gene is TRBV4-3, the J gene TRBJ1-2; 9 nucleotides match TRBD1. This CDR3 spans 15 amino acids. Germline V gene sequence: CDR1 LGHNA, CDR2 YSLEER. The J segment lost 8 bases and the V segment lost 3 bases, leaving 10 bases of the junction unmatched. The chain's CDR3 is CASSQDLQGARGYTF. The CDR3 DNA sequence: TGCGCCAGCAGCCAGGATCTACAGGGGGCGCGGGGCTACACCTTC.

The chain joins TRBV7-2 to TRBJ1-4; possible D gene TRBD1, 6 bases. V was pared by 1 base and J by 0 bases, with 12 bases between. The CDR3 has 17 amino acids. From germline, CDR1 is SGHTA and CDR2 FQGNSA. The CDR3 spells CASSLVSTGATNEKLFF. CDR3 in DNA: TGTGCCAGCAGCTTAGTCTCGACAGGCGCAACTAATGAAAAACTGTTTTTT.

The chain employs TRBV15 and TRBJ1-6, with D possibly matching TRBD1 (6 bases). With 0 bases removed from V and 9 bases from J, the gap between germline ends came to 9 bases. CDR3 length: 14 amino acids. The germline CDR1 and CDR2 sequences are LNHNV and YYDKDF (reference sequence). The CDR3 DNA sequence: TGTGCCACCAGCAGAGACAGGGGTGCTTCACCCCTCCACTTT. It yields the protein CATSRDRGASPLHF.

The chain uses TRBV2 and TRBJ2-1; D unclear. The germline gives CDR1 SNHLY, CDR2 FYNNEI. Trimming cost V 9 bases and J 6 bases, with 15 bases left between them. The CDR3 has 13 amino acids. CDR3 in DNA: TGTGCCAGTCATAGTTCCCGAAGCAATGAGCAGTTCTTC. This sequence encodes CASHSSRSNEQFF.

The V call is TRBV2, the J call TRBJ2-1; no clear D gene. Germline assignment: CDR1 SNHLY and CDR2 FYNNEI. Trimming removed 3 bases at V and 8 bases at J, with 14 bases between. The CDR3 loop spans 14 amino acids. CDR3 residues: CASSDPRKGDEQFF. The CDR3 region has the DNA TGTGCCAGCAGTGACCCCCGAAAGGGCGATGAGCAGTTCTTC.

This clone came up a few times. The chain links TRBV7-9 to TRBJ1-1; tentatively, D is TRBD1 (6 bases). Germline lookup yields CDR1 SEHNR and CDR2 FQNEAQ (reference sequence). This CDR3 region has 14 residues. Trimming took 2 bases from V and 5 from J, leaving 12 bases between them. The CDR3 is CASSLQGRGTEAFF. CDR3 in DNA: TGTGCCAGCAGCTTACAAGGGAGGGGGACTGAAGCTTTCTTT.

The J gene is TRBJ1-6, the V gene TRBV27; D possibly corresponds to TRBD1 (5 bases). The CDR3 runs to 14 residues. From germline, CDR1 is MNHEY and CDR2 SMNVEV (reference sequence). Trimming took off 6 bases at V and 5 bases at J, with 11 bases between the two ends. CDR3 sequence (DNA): TGTGCCAGCAGCCAGGGCGCGGATAATTCACCCCTCCACTTT. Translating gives CASSQGADNSPLHF.